The 29 T cell receptor beta chains listed next were all sequenced from one sample in a study of metastatic and nonmetastatic thyroid tumors. Among the patients, none had received any treatment before thyroid surgery. TCRdb recomputed clones from the PCR reads via MiXCR. The table has 5,000 to 7,000 clones, 25% to 30% seen once. Input material: adjacent normal tissue. The receptors were sampled from a female donor with papillary thyroid cancer or a benign thyroid nodule (not recorded which). Some clones in this sample may be carry-over from other donors' samples.

The rearrangement joins TRBV20-1 to TRBJ1-6, with a weak D call TRBD1 (6 bases). The ends were cut back, 5 bases at V and 5 bases at J, with 19 bases in the middle. This CDR3 has 16 residues. Looked up from germline, CDR1 is DFQATT and CDR2 is SNEGSKA (reference sequence). The CDR3 DNA follows: TGCAGTGCTCCCGGGAATGGGGGCGCTCATAATTCACCCCTCCACTTT. Translating it yields CSAPGNGGAHNSPLHF.

This clone was seen only once. In this CDR3 the conserved last residue, phenylalanine or tryptophan, is missing, so a read error is likely. The limits of the CDR3 on the DNA are not certain, so only TCRdb's listed CDR3 is given. The V and J genes are TRBV6-2 or TRBV6-3 and TRBJ1-1. Counting both end residues, the CDR3 totals 10 amino acids. CDR1 is MNHEY and CDR2 is SVGEGT in the germline V gene. The CDR3 sequence is CASSDEGAYI.

The chain carries TRBV6-1 and TRBJ2-7, with D perhaps matching TRBD1 (5 bases). Germline V gives CDR1 MNHNS, CDR2 SASEGT. Trimming took 3 bases from V and 2 from J, leaving 8 bases between them. The CDR3 sequence is 13 residues long. Here the CDR3 reads CASSEAGPYEQYF. DNA of the CDR3: TGTGCCAGCAGTGAGGCAGGGCCCTACGAGCAGTACTTC.

The gene calls are TRBV19 and TRBJ2-1; D is possibly TRBD2 (5 bases). Germline values: CDR1 LNHDA, CDR2 SQIVND (reference sequence). There are 15 residues in the CDR3. V was shortened by 6 bases and J by 0 bases, with 12 bases between the two germline ends. For the CDR3, the DNA is TGTGCCAGTAGAACGGACTCCAGCTCCTACAATGAGCAGTTCTTC. Its protein is CASRTDSSSYNEQFF.

This clone was detected a few times. V gene TRBV19 combines with J gene TRBJ1-5; D remains unclear. The CDR3 sequence is 14 residues long. V was clipped by 3 bases and J by 0 bases, with 6 bases between them. Germline CDR1 reads LNHDA; CDR2 reads SQIVND (reference sequence). CDR3 sequence: CASSIDISNQPQHF. The DNA of the CDR3 is TGTGCCAGTAGTATTGACATTAGCAATCAGCCCCAGCATTTT.

This clone was seen a handful of times. The CDR3 reads CASSLAGTGGRETQYF. CDR3 in DNA: TGTGCCAGCAGTTTGGCCGGGACAGGGGGCAGGGAGACCCAGTACTTC. The chain is built from TRBV12-3 or TRBV12-4 and TRBJ2-5; 12 bases agree with TRBD1. There are 16 residues in the CDR3. V shed 3 bases, J shed 5 bases, and the junction held 7 bases outside the gene matches.

The rearrangement joins TRBV20-1 to TRBJ2-7; 8 bases are a match to TRBD2. Germline V gives CDR1 DFQATT, CDR2 SNEGSKA (reference sequence). V shed 0 bases, J shed 6 bases, and the junction held 13 bases outside the gene matches. This CDR3 region has 16 residues. The CDR3, as DNA: TGCAGTGCTAGAGATCTTAACAGCGGGGGCCCGGGCGAGCAGTACTTC. It is translated as CSARDLNSGGPGEQYF.

This clone was recorded only once. The V gene is TRBV5-8, the J gene TRBJ2-6; 7 bases align to TRBD1. Germline V gene data show CDR1 as SGHTS and CDR2 as YDEGEE. CDR3 length equals 16 residues. The trim removed 3 bases at V and 2 bases at J, leaving 5 bases unmatched. The CDR3 spells CASSSQGVAGANVLTF. The CDR3 nucleotides read TGTGCCAGCAGCTCCCAGGGGGTAGCTGGGGCCAACGTCCTGACTTTC. Filled out from reference TRBV5-8 and TRBJ2-6, the complete variable domain reads EAGVTQSPTHLIKTRGQQATLRCSPISGHTSVYWYQQALGLGLQFLLWYDEGEERNRGNFPPRFSGRQFPNYSSELNVNALELEDSALYLCASSSQGVAGANVLTFGAGSRLTVL.

At least ten counts were recorded for this clone. The chain recombines TRBV29-1 with TRBJ2-1; maybe TRBD2 (5 bases). Trimming removed 8 bases at V and 7 bases at J, with 15 bases between. Per germline, CDR1 SQVTM and CDR2 ANQGSEA. The CDR3 runs 12 residues. The CDR3 DNA reads as TGCAGCACTAACACGGGGTGGAATGAGCAGTTCTTC. Encoded protein: CSTNTGWNEQFF.

This clone was seen repeatedly, ten times or more. This rearrangement joins TRBV7-9 to TRBJ2-7; TRBD1 matches at 8 bases. This CDR3 has 16 residues. The junction had 11 bases not matched to a gene; V was cut back by 4 bases and J by 3 bases. The germline V gene has CDR1 SEHNR and CDR2 FQNEAQ (reference sequence). The CDR3 bases are TGTGCCAGCAGCTCCCAGGCAGGGGGCACCATCTACGAGCAGTACTTC. Translating it yields CASSSQAGGTIYEQYF.

The DNA of the CDR3 is TGTGCCAGCAGCTCGGACAGGTCGCAGTATTTT. Its protein product is CASSSDRSQYF. The chain links TRBV11-1 to TRBJ2-3, with 7 positions matching TRBD1. The CDR3 covers 11 residues. Germline V gives CDR1 SGHAT, CDR2 FQDESV (reference sequence). After removal of 4 bases from V and 10 bases from J, the junction contained 2 bases not matched to a gene.

A note on this clone: Germline is not matched at one junction end, which may reflect a read error. The chain combines TRBV11-2 with TRBJ2-3; possible D gene TRBD2, 5 bases. The germline gives CDR1 SGHAT, CDR2 FQNNGV. This CDR3 contains 15 residues. CDR3 region: CASSLQEERVYTRYF. The CDR3 nucleotides read TGTGCCAGCAGCCTTCAGGAGGAACGGGTATATACGCGGTATTTT.

There are a few counts of this clone. V and J are TRBV28 and TRBJ1-5, with 7 bases identical to TRBD1. After removal of 9 bases from V and 5 bases from J, the junction contained 4 bases not matched to a gene. Germline V CDR1 and CDR2: MDHEN, SYDVKM. The length of the CDR3 is 12 residues. This CDR3 is CASYQGDQPQHF. The CDR3 bases are TGTGCCAGTTATCAGGGGGATCAGCCCCAGCATTTT.

The V gene is TRBV9, the J gene TRBJ2-7; 14 bases map to TRBD2. This CDR3 is 16 amino acids long. CDR1 and CDR2 (germline): SGDLS, YYNGEE. Trimming cost V 3 bases and J 4 bases; bases outside gene matches: 6. The CDR3 bases are TGTGCCAGCAGCGCCGGGACTAGCGGGAGTGGGTACGAGCAGTACTTC. It translates to CASSAGTSGSGYEQYF.

This chain uses TRBV30 with TRBJ2-5; D remains unclear. Germline loops: CDR1 GTSNPN, CDR2 SVGIG (reference sequence). The CDR3 has 14 residues. The V gene lost 1 base and the J gene lost 1 base, with 10 bases spanning the gap. The CDR3 loop reads CAWSDLGSQETQYF. CDR3 sequence (DNA): TGTGCCTGGAGTGATTTGGGGTCCCAAGAGACCCAGTACTTC.

The chain links TRBV27 to TRBJ2-7; 7 positions agree with TRBD2. The CDR3 contains 16 residues. In germline, CDR1 is MNHEY, CDR2 SMNVEV (reference sequence). Losses at the gene ends were 1 base for V and 13 bases for J; bases not matched to a gene: 19. The CDR3 sequence is CASSLFGTSEVATPYF. Written as DNA, the CDR3 is TGTGCCAGCAGTTTATTTGGTACTAGCGAGGTGGCCACCCCTTACTTC.

This clone is classed as medium-sized. This chain links TRBV20-1 with TRBJ2-1; D is unclear. This CDR3 has 13 amino acids. Trimming shortened V by 6 bases and J by 5 bases, and 14 bases separated the two germline ends. In germline, CDR1 is DFQATT, CDR2 SNEGSKA (reference sequence). The CDR3 loop is CSAPDPYNNEQFF. The CDR3 nucleotides are TGCAGTGCACCGGACCCCTACAACAATGAGCAGTTCTTC.

The V and J genes are TRBV27 and TRBJ2-7; 9 bases line up with TRBD1. V was clipped by 4 bases and J by 0 bases; unmatched bases: 19. CDR1 is MNHEY and CDR2 is SMNVEV in the germline V gene (reference sequence). This CDR3 comprises 20 residues. The CDR3 DNA reads as TGTGCCAGCAGTTCTTACTTTGGCGGGACAGGGAAAGGAAACTCCTACGAGCAGTACTTC. This gives the protein CASSSYFGGTGKGNSYEQYF.

The chain combines TRBV5-1 with TRBJ2-3; 8 bases line up with TRBD2. The germline CDR1 and CDR2 sequences are SGHRS and YFSETQ. J was trimmed by 5 bases and V by 0 bases; bases with no gene match: 5. This CDR3 is 15 amino acids long. In DNA, the CDR3 is TGCGCCAGCAGCTTGGAGCGGGGGTGGGGAGATACGCAGTATTTT. Amino acids: CASSLERGWGDTQYF. The full variable domain, with the rest looked up from reference TRBV5-1 and TRBJ2-3, is KAGVTQTPRYLIKTRGQQVTLSCSPISGHRSVSWYQQTPGQGLQFLFEYFSETQRNKGNFPGRFSGRQFSNSRSEMNVSTLELGDSALYLCASSLERGWGDTQYFGPGTRLTVL.

This clone has just a few counts. The V and J genes are TRBV27 and TRBJ2-1; 9 nucleotides match TRBD1. The junction had 10 bases not matched to a gene; V was cut back by 5 bases and J by 8 bases. This CDR3 spans 15 amino acids. CDR1 and CDR2 (germline): MNHEY, SMNVEV (reference sequence). DNA for the CDR3: TGTGCCAGCAGTACCGGACAGGGGAACCGCCATGAGCAGTTCTTC. This codes for CASSTGQGNRHEQFF.

This clone was counted between two and nine times. V and J are TRBV6-2 or TRBV6-3 and TRBJ2-7, with TRBD1 identical over 10 bases. From germline, CDR1 is MNHEY and CDR2 SVGEGT. This CDR3 is 15 amino acids long. Germline trimming cut 6 bases from V and 5 bases from J; bases unmatched to any gene: 10. Here the CDR3 DNA reads TGTGCCAGCAGACCGCCGGGACAGGGGAGGAACGAGCAGTACTTC. Translating gives CASRPPGQGRNEQYF.

CDR3 protein: CASSLGGGQPQHF. For the CDR3, the DNA is TGTGCCAGCAGCTTAGGAGGGGGGCAGCCCCAGCATTTT. This rearrangement joins TRBV7-2 to TRBJ1-5; perhaps TRBD1 as D (6 bases). The CDR3 covers 13 residues. V lost 1 base, J lost 7 bases, and 8 bases lay in between. Germline V gene sequence: CDR1 SGHTA, CDR2 FQGNSA.

The chain carries TRBV6-1 and TRBJ2-2; D gene ambiguous. The CDR3 length is 18 residues. Germline V gene sequence: CDR1 MNHNS, CDR2 SASEGT. The V end was cut by 2 bases, the J end by 1 base, with 17 bases between. CDR3 residues: CASSERARSERNTGELFF. In nucleotides, the CDR3 is TGTGCCAGCAGTGAAAGGGCCCGGAGTGAGCGGAACACCGGGGAGCTGTTTTTT.

This clone was seen more than once but under ten times. Here the CDR3 DNA reads TGTGCCAGCAGTGAAGTATGGGGCTACGAGCAGTACTTC. Amino acids: CASSEVWGYEQYF. The V gene is TRBV6-1, the J gene TRBJ2-7; the D is unclear. This CDR3 has 13 amino acids. Germline values: CDR1 MNHNS, CDR2 SASEGT. The ends were cut back, 1 base at V and 3 bases at J, with 7 bases in the middle.

This clone was seen a handful of times. The chain is built from TRBV7-2 and TRBJ2-2; 9 bases match TRBD2. This CDR3 is 15 amino acids long. The V segment lost 1 base and the J segment 5 bases; nucleotides outside the gene matches: 2. From germline, CDR1 is SGHTA and CDR2 FQGNSA. DNA of the CDR3: TGTGCCAGCAGCTTAGGCGCGGGAGGGACCGGGGAGCTGTTTTTT. The encoded protein is CASSLGAGGTGELFF.

This clone was detected only once. J is TRBJ2-1 and V is TRBV18; 11 nucleotides match TRBD2. Trimming cost V 5 bases and J 3 bases; bases outside gene matches: 6. Looked up from germline, CDR1 is KGHSH and CDR2 is LQKENI. This CDR3 has 16 residues. CDR3 amino acids: CASSSTGTSGYNEQFF. In DNA, the CDR3 is TGTGCCAGCTCATCGACCGGGACTAGCGGCTACAATGAGCAGTTCTTC.

This sequence joins TRBV11-1 and TRBJ1-1, with 9 nucleotides matching TRBD1. Losses at the gene ends were 5 bases for V and 0 bases for J; bases not matched to a gene: 7. This CDR3 region has 16 residues. Germline-derived CDR1 and CDR2 are SGHAT and FQDESV (reference sequence). The DNA for the CDR3 is TGTGCCAGCAGCCCCGGGACAGGGTACTTGAACACTGAAGCTTTCTTT. Amino acid sequence: CASSPGTGYLNTEAFF.

This clone is classed as medium-sized. The rearrangement uses TRBV5-8 and TRBJ2-2; 9 positions agree with TRBD2. The V gene end was trimmed by 4 bases and the J gene end by 4 bases; junction bases not matched to a gene: 8. This CDR3 comprises 16 residues. Germline V gene data show CDR1 as SGHTS and CDR2 as YDEGEE. The CDR3 nucleotides are TGTGCCAGCAGCGACGAGCGGGAGGCCGCCACCGGGGAGCTGTTTTTT. Translated: CASSDEREAATGELFF.

This chain connects TRBV7-9 to TRBJ2-1; D tentatively fits TRBD1 or TRBD2 (6 bases each). The CDR3 totals 13 residues. Trimming took off 1 base at V and 6 bases at J, with 7 bases between the two ends. Looked up from germline, CDR1 is SEHNR and CDR2 is FQNEAQ (reference sequence). This CDR3 reads CASSLEGGNEQFF. The CDR3 nucleotides are TGTGCCAGCAGCTTAGAGGGGGGCAATGAGCAGTTCTTC.